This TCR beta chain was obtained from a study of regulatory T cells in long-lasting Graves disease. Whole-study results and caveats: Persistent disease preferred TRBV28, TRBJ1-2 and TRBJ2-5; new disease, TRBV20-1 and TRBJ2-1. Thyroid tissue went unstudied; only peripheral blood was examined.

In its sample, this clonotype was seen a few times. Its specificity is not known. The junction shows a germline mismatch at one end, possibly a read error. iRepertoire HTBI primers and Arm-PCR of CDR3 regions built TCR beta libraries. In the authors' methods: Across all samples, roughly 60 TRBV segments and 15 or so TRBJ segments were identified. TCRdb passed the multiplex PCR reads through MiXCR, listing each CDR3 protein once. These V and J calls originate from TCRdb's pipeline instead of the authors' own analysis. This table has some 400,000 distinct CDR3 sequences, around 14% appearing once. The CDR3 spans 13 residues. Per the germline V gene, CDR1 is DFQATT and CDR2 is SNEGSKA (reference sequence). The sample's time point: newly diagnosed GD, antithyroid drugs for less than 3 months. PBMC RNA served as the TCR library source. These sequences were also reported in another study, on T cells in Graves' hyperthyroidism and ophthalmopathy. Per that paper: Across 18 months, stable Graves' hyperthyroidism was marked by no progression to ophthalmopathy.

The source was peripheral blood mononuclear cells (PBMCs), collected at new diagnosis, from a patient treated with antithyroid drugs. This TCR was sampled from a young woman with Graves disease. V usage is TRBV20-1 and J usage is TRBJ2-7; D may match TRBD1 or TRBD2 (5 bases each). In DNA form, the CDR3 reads TGCAGTGCTCCGGGACCGAGCTCCTACGAGCTGTACTTC. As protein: CSAPGPSSYELYF.